Below, 25 T cell receptor beta chains from the same sample are listed, as sequenced in a study of CD8+ T cells in alopecia areata (dated by TCRdb to the late 2010s). The intended sense of this specimen's time point label: 24 weeks on oral tofacitinib. The treatment or condition label, read with the paper, signifies: oral pan-JAK inhibitor, 5-10 mg twice daily. Lesional scalp punch biopsies and peripheral blood were obtained from alopecia areata patients. Libraries were made using the immunoSEQ multiplex PCR assay. To provide template for TCR sequencing, every sample had RNA extracted and reverse transcribed into cDNA. TCRdb provides this immuneACCESS table in a form limited to in-frame rearrangements. Some clones are lacking; in checked studies, under half of them reflect an unresolved V gene, and why the rest are absent is not known. The sample contains more than 1,300 clones, more than 70% of them found a single time. About 10% of the sample is in the top ten clones.

The sample in question was skin, obtained at week 24, from a patient treated with tofacitinib. The receptors shown here come from a human donor with alopecia areata.

This clone appeared a few times. V gene TRBV11-1 combines with J gene TRBJ1-2; D is ambiguous. The V gene's germline CDR1 is SGHAT and CDR2 FQDESV (reference sequence). The CDR3 runs to 11 residues. Trimming left V 3 bases short and J 5 bases short, with 4 bases between. Here the CDR3 DNA reads TGTGCCAGCAGCTTGACATATGGCTACACCTTC. It specifies CASSLTYGYTF. Full variable domain (missing parts from reference TRBV11-1 and TRBJ1-2): EAEVAQSPRYKITEKSQAVAFWCDPISGHATLYWYRQILGQGPELLVQFQDESVVDDSQLPKDRFSAERLKGVDSTLKIQPAELGDSAMYLCASSLTYGYTFGSGTRLTVV.

The chain couples TRBV9 to TRBJ1-2; D unresolved. V lost 3 bases to trimming and J lost 4 bases, with 19 bases between them. The germline V gene has CDR1 SGDLS and CDR2 YYNGEE. The CDR3 consists of 16 residues. This CDR3 is CASSGREPIRPYGYTF. The CDR3 DNA follows: TGTGCCAGCAGCGGTAGGGAACCCATCAGACCCTATGGCTACACCTTC.

The count of this clone is one. The chain uses TRBV5-1 and TRBJ1-2; no reliable D call. This CDR3 has 14 amino acids. Between the trimmed V and J ends, which lost 0 bases and 2 bases, there was a span of 8 bases. Germline loops: CDR1 SGHRS, CDR2 YFSETQ. The CDR3 loop reads CASSLEAANYGYTF. CDR3 coding DNA: TGCGCCAGCAGCTTGGAGGCAGCCAACTATGGCTACACCTTC.

V gene TRBV5-4 combines with J gene TRBJ2-2, with TRBD2 matching 11 bases. Germline CDR1 and CDR2: SGHNT and YYREEE (reference sequence). V trimming: 2 bases; J trimming: 1 base; junction bases outside the gene matches: 1. This CDR3 has 16 residues. CDR3: CASSFGLAGNTGELFF. The CDR3 nucleotides read TGTGCCAGCAGCTTTGGACTAGCGGGGAACACCGGGGAGCTGTTTTTT. The full variable domain, in which reference TRBV5-4 and TRBJ2-2 provide the parts outside the CDR3, is ETGVTQSPTHLIKTRGQQVTLRCSSQSGHNTVSWYQQALGQGPQFIFQYYREEENGRGNFPPRFSGLQFPNYSSELNVNALELDDSALYLCASSFGLAGNTGELFFGEGSRLTVL.

This clone was detected only a few times. The gene calls are TRBV15 and TRBJ2-6; D is undetermined. Germline values: CDR1 LNHNV, CDR2 YYDKDF (reference sequence). The CDR3 runs 15 residues. V lost 0 bases and J lost 1, with 4 bases in between. The CDR3 region has the DNA TGTGCCACCAGCAGAGATAGATCTGGGGCCAACGTCCTGACTTTC. This codes for CATSRDRSGANVLTF.

This clone turned up a few times. The chain has TRBV19 and TRBJ2-7; D unclear. The germline V gene has CDR1 LNHDA and CDR2 SQIVND (reference sequence). Trimming removed 3 bases at V and 0 bases at J, with 12 bases between. This CDR3 comprises 15 residues. The CDR3 reads CASSIFPDRSYEQYF. CDR3 sequence (DNA): TGTGCCAGTAGTATTTTCCCTGACCGCTCCTACGAGCAGTACTTC.

This chain links TRBV6-1 with TRBJ2-2; D uncertain. Trimming pared 2 bases from V and 1 base from J, leaving 11 bases between. Germline CDR1 MNHNS, CDR2 SASEGT. The CDR3 consists of 16 residues. CDR3 sequence reads: CASSELTVRNTGELFF. CDR3 DNA: TGTGCCAGCAGTGAACTTACGGTGAGGAACACCGGGGAGCTGTTTTTT.

The rearrangement links TRBV29-1 to TRBJ2-7, with 8 positions matching TRBD1. Germline CDR1 SQVTM, CDR2 ANQGSEA. This CDR3 is 15 amino acids long. The trim removed 4 bases at V and 5 bases at J, leaving 13 bases unmatched. Here the CDR3 DNA reads TGCAGCGTTGGCCCTCCAGGGGGCAGGGGACACGAGCAGTACTTC. Residues: CSVGPPGGRGHEQYF.

This chain joins TRBV19 and TRBJ2-3; the D is unclear. Germline V gene data show CDR1 as LNHDA and CDR2 as SQIVND (reference sequence). V gave up 1 base and J gave up 4 bases, with 9 bases separating them. CDR3 length equals 14 residues. This chain's CDR3 is CASSIGAASDTQYF. The CDR3, as DNA: TGTGCCAGTAGTATAGGGGCAGCATCAGATACGCAGTATTTT. Full variable domain (rest looked up from reference TRBV19 and TRBJ2-3): DGGITQSPKYLFRKEGQNVTLSCEQNLNHDAMYWYRQDPGQGLRLIYYSQIVNDFQKGDIAEGYSVSREKKESFPLTVTSAQKNPTAFYLCASSIGAASDTQYFGPGTRLTVL.

This chain connects TRBV11-3 to TRBJ1-1; D gene unclear. V was shortened by 6 bases and J by 5 bases, with 10 bases between the two germline ends. This CDR3 is 12 amino acids long. CDR1 and CDR2 (germline): SGHNT, YENEEA. The CDR3 bases are TGTGCCAGCAGTTTGATTAGGACTGAAGCTTTCTTT. Amino acid sequence: CASSLIRTEAFF.

This clone appeared once. The chain combines TRBV10-3 with TRBJ1-4; D ambiguous. The CDR3 covers 14 residues. Per germline, CDR1 ENHRY and CDR2 SYGVKD. V gave up 3 bases and J gave up 10 bases, with 15 bases separating them. CDR3 sequence (DNA): TGTGCCATCAGTGACCCAGCTGTAGAGGGAAAACTGTTTTTT. This translates into CAISDPAVEGKLFF.

The V and J genes are TRBV2 and TRBJ2-1; 9 bases map to TRBD1. CDR1 and CDR2 (germline): SNHLY, FYNNEI. There are 16 residues in the CDR3. Trimming at V came to 3 bases and at J to 2 bases, leaving 5 bases not matched to a gene. In nucleotides, the CDR3 is TGTGCCAGCAGTGACCCCACAGGGGGCGCCTACAATGAGCAGTTCTTC. As protein: CASSDPTGGAYNEQFF.

This clone has a handful of counts. The V gene is TRBV2, the J gene TRBJ2-5; possibly TRBD1 for D (6 bases). This CDR3 contains 17 residues. V was pared by 3 bases and J by 5 bases, with 22 bases between. CDR1 and CDR2 from the germline V gene are SNHLY and FYNNEI. CDR3 in DNA: TGTGCCAGCAGTGATAAGTTAAGGGGACATCCGTGGGAGACCCAGTACTTC. Translating it yields CASSDKLRGHPWETQYF.

The rearrangement uses TRBV2 and TRBJ1-2; TRBD1 is a possible D gene (5 bases). The CDR3 runs to 17 residues. The V end was cut by 4 bases, the J end by 2 bases, with 20 bases between. CDR1 is SNHLY, CDR2 FYNNEI, per germline. In DNA form, the CDR3 reads TGTGCCAGCAGTGTTCAGCCCCCGGGACCTCAGAACTATGGCTACACCTTC. Its protein product is CASSVQPPGPQNYGYTF.

This sequence joins TRBV5-4 and TRBJ2-5, with TRBD2 matching over 10 bases. V shed 2 bases, J shed 2 bases, and the junction held 12 bases outside the gene matches. The CDR3 has 18 amino acids. The germline gives CDR1 SGHNT, CDR2 YYREEE (reference sequence). CDR3 amino acids: CASSLGLAGAPLQETQYF. The CDR3, as DNA: TGTGCCAGCAGCTTAGGGCTAGCGGGGGCCCCACTGCAAGAGACCCAGTACTTC.

The chain recombines TRBV6-5 with TRBJ2-2; D is ambiguous. V was pared by 3 bases and J by 2 bases, with 7 bases between. The CDR3 has 14 amino acids. Germline V CDR1 and CDR2: MNHEY, SVGAGI. The CDR3 DNA sequence: TGTGCCAGCAGTTATGAGGTTAACACCGGGGAGCTGTTTTTT. It codes for CASSYEVNTGELFF.

The chain has TRBV7-2 and TRBJ1-5; D remains unclear. In germline, CDR1 is SGHTA, CDR2 FQGNSA. Trimming removed 3 bases at V and 1 base at J, with 10 bases between. This CDR3 is 15 amino acids long. The CDR3 here is CASSFAAGSNQPQHF. CDR3 DNA: TGTGCCAGCAGCTTCGCTGCCGGGAGCAATCAGCCCCAGCATTTT.

The chain employs TRBV21-1 and TRBJ2-6; the table's D call TRBD1 went unverified against the DNA. TRBV21-1 is annotated as a pseudogene. CDR3 length equals 18 residues. The CDR3 loop reads CASLKGPGEPPGANVLTF. The CDR3 DNA reads TGTGCCAGCCTTAAAGGGCCAGGGGAGCCCCCTGGGGCCAACGTCCTGACTTTC.

This chain links TRBV28 with TRBJ1-2, with 9 bases lining up with TRBD1. Germline V CDR1 and CDR2: MDHEN, SYDVKM. Trimming took 5 bases from V and 3 from J; bases not matched to a gene: 16. The CDR3 contains 18 residues. CDR3 nucleotide sequence: TGTGCCAGCAGTCGTAACCAGAGGACAGGGGAAGGTCACTATGGCTACACCTTC. It is translated as CASSRNQRTGEGHYGYTF.

The V gene is TRBV6-1, the J gene TRBJ1-1; a possible D gene is TRBD1 (5 bases). The germline V and J ends were trimmed by 4 bases and 8 bases, with 11 bases remaining between them. The CDR3 totals 12 residues. Looked up from germline, CDR1 is MNHNS and CDR2 is SASEGT. The CDR3 sequence is CASSVFRQEAFF. The CDR3 coding sequence is TGTGCCAGCAGTGTATTTAGACAGGAAGCTTTCTTT.

This chain links TRBV29-1 with TRBJ2-7; tentatively, D is TRBD1 (7 bases). From germline, CDR1 is SQVTM and CDR2 ANQGSEA. The CDR3 has 12 residues. The germline V and J ends were trimmed by 4 bases and 6 bases, with 13 bases remaining between them. Written as DNA, the CDR3 is TGCAGCGTTGCAGGGGGAGGAGTCGAGCAGTACTTC. Translation gives CSVAGGGVEQYF.

V is TRBV12-5 and J is TRBJ2-5; D gene uncertain. The length of the CDR3 is 13 residues. Trimming took 4 bases from V and 7 from J, leaving 13 bases between them. From germline, CDR1 is LGHNT and CDR2 FRNRAP. The CDR3 reads CASGSLTIPTQYF. CDR3 DNA sequence: TGTGCTAGTGGTTCTTTAACCATCCCGACCCAGTACTTC.

This clone showed up just once. This chain connects TRBV5-1 to TRBJ2-7; D not resolved. V was shortened by 2 bases and J by 3 bases, with 6 bases between the two germline ends. The CDR3 is made up of 12 amino acids. CDR1 is SGHRS, CDR2 YFSETQ, per germline. CDR3 nucleotide sequence: TGCGCCAGCAGCTTTGACGGCTACGAGCAGTACTTC. The encoded protein is CASSFDGYEQYF. The full variable domain, completed using reference TRBV5-1 and TRBJ2-7, is KAGVTQTPRYLIKTRGQQVTLSCSPISGHRSVSWYQQTPGQGLQFLFEYFSETQRNKGNFPGRFSGRQFSNSRSEMNVSTLELGDSALYLCASSFDGYEQYFGPGTRLTVT.

This chain connects TRBV11-2 to TRBJ2-2, with no clear D. V lost 1 base and J 2 bases, leaving 8 bases between the germline ends. The CDR3 length is 15 residues. The germline V gene encodes CDR1 SGHAT and CDR2 FQNNGV. The CDR3 sequence is CASSLVVRNTGELFF. DNA for the CDR3: TGTGCCAGCAGCTTAGTTGTTCGCAACACCGGGGAGCTGTTTTTT.

This chain uses TRBV7-8 with TRBJ2-1; possible D gene TRBD1, 6 bases. CDR3 length: 15 amino acids. Germline loops: CDR1 SGHVS, CDR2 FQNEAQ. V was trimmed by 1 base and J by 7 bases, leaving 14 bases between them. CDR3 coding DNA: TGTGCCAGCAGCTTAGTCCCCCACAGGGATAATGAGCAGTTCTTC. Translating gives CASSLVPHRDNEQFF.